What follows are 5 T cell receptor beta chains derived from one specimen sequenced in a study of T cell changes during pregnancy in multiple sclerosis. Measured with immunoSEQ multiplex PCR; TCRdb has only the in-frame clones, and not every one. The data contain around 60,000 clones, 91% of them singletons. The material sequenced was CD4+ T cells from peripheral blood mononuclear cells, taken after pregnancy. The receptors originated from a female donor in good health, enrolled as a control in a pregnancy study.

The J gene is TRBJ1-2, the V gene TRBV5-8; 12 positions match TRBD1. Germline V gives CDR1 SGHTS, CDR2 YDEGEE. The CDR3 loop spans 16 amino acids. V shed 1 base, J shed 6 bases, and the junction held 7 bases outside the gene matches. CDR3 protein: CASSLMGTGGLDGYTF. The CDR3 DNA reads TGTGCCAGCAGCTTGATGGGGACAGGGGGCTTGGATGGCTACACCTTC.

The V call is TRBV9, the J call TRBJ1-2, with TRBD1 as a possible D gene (6 bases). V was pared by 5 bases and J by 8 bases, with 19 bases between. This CDR3 is built from 14 residues. Germline assignment: CDR1 SGDLS and CDR2 YYNGEE. This CDR3 is CASREALKTGGYTF. The CDR3 DNA reads TGTGCCAGCAGGGAGGCCTTGAAAACAGGGGGCTACACCTTC.

J is TRBJ2-7 and V is TRBV27, with 7 nucleotides matching TRBD1. From germline, CDR1 is MNHEY and CDR2 SMNVEV (reference sequence). The CDR3 extends over 15 amino acids. The V segment lost 6 bases and the J segment 2 bases; nucleotides outside the gene matches: 10. Written as DNA, the CDR3 is TGTGCCAGCAGGGGCAGGACAGGATGGACCTACGAGCAGTACTTC. Its protein is CASRGRTGWTYEQYF.

This rearrangement joins TRBV2 to TRBJ1-5; 8 bases agree with TRBD1. This CDR3 has 18 amino acids. The germline V gene has CDR1 SNHLY and CDR2 FYNNEI. Germline trimming cut 5 bases from V and 0 bases from J; bases unmatched to any gene: 12. CDR3: CASSLNRDRIYSNQPQHF. The CDR3 coding sequence is TGTGCCAGCAGTTTGAACCGGGACAGGATTTATAGCAATCAGCCCCAGCATTTT.

The genes are TRBV5-5 and TRBJ2-7; the D is unclear. Germline-derived CDR1 and CDR2 are SGHKS and YYEKEE (reference sequence). The CDR3 is made up of 12 amino acids. The germline V and J ends were trimmed by 3 bases and 4 bases, with 8 bases remaining between them. CDR3 protein: CASSSPLYEQYF. The DNA for the CDR3 is TGTGCCAGCAGCTCCCCCCTATACGAGCAGTACTTC. The full variable domain, its missing parts supplied by reference TRBV5-5 and TRBJ2-7, is DAGVTQSPTHLIKTRGQQVTLRCSPISGHKSVSWYQQVLGQGPQFIFQYYEKEERGRGNFPDRFSARQFPNYSSELNVNALLLGDSALYLCASSSPLYEQYFGPGTRLTVT.